This paragraph reports one T cell receptor (beta chain). Its specificity is unknown. Each and every patient relapsed after autologous stem cell transplantation, and patients got differing brentuximab vedotin exposure. The junction had 5 bases not matched to a gene; V was cut back by 5 bases and J by 9 bases. The CDR3 is made up of 13 amino acids. Germline-derived CDR1 and CDR2 are PRHDT and FYEKMQ (reference sequence). The entry originates in a study of PD-1 blockade in classical Hodgkin lymphoma. Study background: Every 2 weeks, patients had 3 mg/kg nivolumab intravenously.

TCRdb keeps only in-frame clones here, not all; method: immunoSEQ multiplex PCR. The sample holds 20,000 to 25,000 clones, around 63% seen once. Findings and caveats of the study: Newly diagnosed patients were reported to start with lower TCR diversity than healthy donors.

The source is a human donor with classical Hodgkin lymphoma. J is TRBJ2-1 and V is TRBV13; TRBD1 aligns across 9 bases. The sequencing used peripheral blood mononuclear cells (PBMCs), collected at baseline. In DNA, the CDR3 is TGTGCCAGCAGCACCGGACAGGGGACTGAGCAGTTCTTC. Amino acids: CASSTGQGTEQFF.